This note documents a single T cell receptor (beta chain) sequence. Its antigen remains unidentified. This sample was included in a study of cytomegalovirus exposure and HLA in healthy donors. The study's findings and limits: There were about 160 TCR beta chains listed as cytomegalovirus-associated.

Germline CDR1 LNHDA, CDR2 SQIVND (reference sequence). V shed 3 bases and J 1 base; nucleotides not matched to a gene: 3. This CDR3 is 15 amino acids long. A multiplex PCR was run with 60 Vbeta primers and 13 Jbeta primers. Sequenced by immunoSEQ multiplex PCR; TCRdb stores in-frame clones only, minus some. The sample includes over 150,000 clones, around 85% seen only once; the top ten take 1.9%. Input material: PBMCs. The V gene is TRBV19, the J gene TRBJ1-5, with 7 bases fitting TRBD1. The clonotype originates from a human donor in good health. CDR3 coding DNA: TGTGCCAGTAGTATGAACAGGGGAAGCAATCAGCCCCAGCATTTT. Its translation: CASSMNRGSNQPQHF.